These T cell receptor beta chains were read from a single sample in a study of cytomegalovirus exposure and HLA in healthy donors. TCRdb's table, derived via immunoSEQ multiplex PCR, lists solely in-frame clones and lacks some. The table includes 130,000 to 150,000 clones, 70% to 85% detected once. Sequenced: PBMCs. These receptors were collected from a woman aged 55-70 years in good health and CMV-seropositive. The CDR3 runs from the conserved cysteine through the conserved F or W. A D gene is named only where the DNA matches it firmly.

V: TRBV5-4
D: NA
length: 14
CDR3: CASSFKGLRYGYTF

V: TRBV7-9
D: TRBD1
length: 14
CDR3: CASSLAQGDYEQYF

V: TRBV29-1
D: TRBD1
length: 12
CDR3: CSVGTGNQPQHF

V: TRBV30
D: TRBD1
length: 13
CDR3: CAWNRGLNQPQHF

V: TRBV10-3
D: TRBD1
length: 14
CDR3: CAISGDRVGTEAFF

V: TRBV6-1
D: NA
length: 13
CDR3: CAIQAGDSYEQYF

V: TRBV6-6
D: TRBD1
length: 12
CDR3: CAGGQGAGELFF

V: TRBV29-1
D: TRBD1
length: 14
CDR3: CSVRDRVTNEKLFF

V: TRBV7-2
D: TRBD1
length: 15
CDR3: CASSLDRGEHNEQFF

V: TRBV2
D: NA
length: 14
CDR3: CASSESANTGELFF

V: TRBV11-1
D: NA
length: 13
CDR3: CASSLAGQAGYTF

V: TRBV30
D: NA
length: 15
CDR3: CAWSQGLTGNQPQHF

V: TRBV27
D: NA
length: 16
CDR3: CASSEEGTWNTGELFF

V: TRBV10-3
D: NA
length: 13
CDR3: CAISDSIGYEQYF

V: TRBV27
D: TRBD2
length: 17
CDR3: CASSLSGLAGASYEQYF